This TCR beta chain was found in a study of blood T cell repertoires in COVID-19. Study-level information: Some COVID-19 samples were acute and others convalescent; all came from the United States, Italy and Spain. Nucleic acid was either cDNA or gDNA, and it came from T cells, B-cell-depleted T cells, or PBMCs.

As processed by the authors: Amplification from reference gene primers served as the basis for estimated nucleated cell counts. Assay used: immunoSEQ multiplex PCR; TCRdb lists only in-frame clones, some missing. V and J calls and clone size are given by that table; D and trimming were obtained from the DNA. The top ten hold roughly 15% of the sample, which has about 150,000 clones, more than 75% seen once. Between the trimmed V and J ends, which lost 7 bases and 4 bases, there was a span of 13 bases. The germline V gene has CDR1 LNHDA and CDR2 SQIVND (reference sequence). CDR3 length: 13 residues. The receptor was derived from a human donor with acute or convalescent COVID-19. The donor label of this sample is uncertain. The genes are TRBV19 and TRBJ1-1; possibly TRBD1 for D (6 bases). The sequenced sample consisted of peripheral blood. DNA of the CDR3: TGTGCCAGTAAAGTCCGGGGGGCCACTGAAGCTTTCTTT. The encoded protein is CASKVRGATEAFF.